This T cell receptor beta chain was documented in a study of blood T cell repertoires in COVID-19. Trimming left V 6 bases short and J 2 bases short, with 11 bases between. The germline CDR1 and CDR2 sequences are MNHEY and SMNVEV (reference sequence). CDR3 length: 15 amino acids. Original methodology: Estimation of nucleated cell counts relied on the amplification of reference gene primers. Profiled with immunoSEQ multiplex PCR; TCRdb holds only in-frame clones, not every one. V and J calls and clone size come straight from that table; D and trimming were deduced from the DNA. Of some 150,000 clones detected, 80% appear once; the ten largest clones hold roughly 0.52%.

This TCR was recovered from a man aged 55 to 70 with acute or convalescent COVID-19. V and J are TRBV27 and TRBJ1-6, with D perhaps matching TRBD1 (6 bases). The sample consisted of peripheral blood. The CDR3 protein is CASSKQGAYNSPLHF. CDR3 nucleotide sequence: TGTGCCAGCAGCAAACAGGGCGCCTATAATTCACCCCTCCACTTT.